These 21 T cell receptor beta chains were all obtained from the same sample, sequenced in a study of Graves' ophthalmopathy and Graves' hyperthyroidism. Amplified TCR beta CDR3 regions were obtained using RNA transcripts as template. Investigators did first-round RT-PCR with HTBI primers, then second-round multiplex PCR. Via MiXCR, TCRdb re-called the multiplex PCR reads, giving one row per CDR3 protein. The sample gives fewer than 400,000 distinct CDR3 sequences, 15% to 20% of which show up once; around 1.6% is in the top ten. The sequenced sample consisted of peripheral blood. All receptors come from a woman aged 18 to 35 with Graves' ophthalmopathy.

The table lists this clonotype with many counts. J is TRBJ1-3 and V is TRBV7-8; no firm D call. Germline V gives CDR1 SGHVS, CDR2 FQNEAQ. This CDR3 spans 16 amino acids. V was clipped by 7 bases and J by 0 bases, with 16 bases between them. The CDR3 loop reads CASTLPGSNSGNTIYF. The CDR3, as DNA: TGTGCCAGCACGCTTCCCGGGTCCAACTCTGGAAACACCATATATTTT.

This clonotype was seen many times. The V call is TRBV9, the J call TRBJ2-7, with D perhaps TRBD1 (6 bases). Germline CDR1 and CDR2: SGDLS and YYNGEE. The V end lost 0 bases, the J end lost 2 bases, and 12 bases lay between the germline ends. The CDR3 runs to 15 residues. DNA for the CDR3: TGTGCCAGCAGCGTAGGGCAGGGGCGCGCCTACGAGCAGTACTTC. Residues: CASSVGQGRAYEQYF.

This clonotype was counted ten times or more. The chain recombines TRBV6-1 with TRBJ2-5, with TRBD1 matching 7 bases. The CDR3 contains 15 residues. Germline values: CDR1 MNHNS, CDR2 SASEGT. V lost 4 bases, J lost 5 bases, and 10 bases stayed unmatched. CDR3: CASSAKTGTAETQYF. DNA of the CDR3: TGTGCCAGCAGTGCAAAGACAGGGACAGCGGAGACCCAGTACTTC.

The rearrangement joins TRBV19 to TRBJ2-5; 8 positions match TRBD2. CDR1 is LNHDA and CDR2 is SQIVND in the germline V gene (reference sequence). The CDR3 is made up of 14 amino acids. Trimming at V came to 3 bases and at J to 7 bases, leaving 7 bases not matched to a gene. CDR3 sequence reads: CASSITSGDATQYF. The CDR3 nucleotides are TGTGCCAGTAGTATTACTAGCGGCGACGCGACCCAGTACTTC. Filled out from reference TRBV19 and TRBJ2-5, the complete variable domain reads DGGITQSPKYLFRKEGQNVTLSCEQNLNHDAMYWYRQDPGQGLRLIYYSQIVNDFQKGDIAEGYSVSREKKESFPLTVTSAQKNPTAFYLCASSITSGDATQYFGPGTRLLVL.

This clonotype was detected many times. The rearrangement links TRBV19 to TRBJ1-1; D is unclear. Germline V lookup: CDR1 LNHDA, CDR2 SQIVND (reference sequence). V was cut by 7 bases and J by 5 bases, with 17 bases left in between. The CDR3 contains 14 residues. The DNA for the CDR3 is TGTGCCAGTATCCCAACTCTGGGGAGGACTGAAGCTTTCTTT. It encodes CASIPTLGRTEAFF.

Many counts were recorded for this clonotype. The genes are TRBV12-3 or TRBV12-4 and TRBJ1-6; D is ambiguous. The CDR3 has 13 residues. Trimming cost V 5 bases and J 5 bases, with 7 bases left between them. The CDR3 sequence: CASSAQNNSPLHF. CDR3 in DNA: TGTGCCAGCAGTGCCCAGAATAATTCACCCCTCCACTTT.

This clonotype was seen at least ten times. The J gene is TRBJ2-7, the V gene TRBV6-5; no firm D call. V was shortened by 8 bases and J by 0 bases, with 11 bases between the two germline ends. In germline, CDR1 is MNHEY, CDR2 SVGAGI. This CDR3 comprises 13 residues. CDR3 sequence: CASGFGSSYEQYF. CDR3 DNA sequence: TGTGCCAGCGGTTTCGGTAGCTCCTACGAGCAGTACTTC.

The table lists this clonotype with many counts. The chain joins TRBV15 to TRBJ1-1, with 7 nucleotides matching TRBD1. The ends lost 0 bases at V and 0 bases at J; junction bases unmatched: 4. Germline CDR1 is LNHNV and CDR2 is YYDKDF (reference sequence). The CDR3 runs 16 residues. CDR3 in amino acids: CATSRDRGPLNTEAFF. The CDR3 DNA reads TGTGCCACCAGCAGAGATAGGGGGCCCCTGAACACTGAAGCTTTCTTT.

The chain combines TRBV5-5 with TRBJ1-1; a weak D match, TRBD1 (6 bases). Germline values: CDR1 SGHKS, CDR2 YYEKEE (reference sequence). The CDR3 is 13 amino acids. Trimming took 3 bases from V and 5 from J, leaving 11 bases between them. CDR3 DNA: TGTGCCAGCAGCTGGACAGAGTATACTGAAGCTTTCTTT. This translates into CASSWTEYTEAFF. Full variable domain (outside the CDR3, taken from reference TRBV5-5 and TRBJ1-1): DAGVTQSPTHLIKTRGQQVTLRCSPISGHKSVSWYQQVLGQGPQFIFQYYEKEERGRGNFPDRFSARQFPNYSSELNVNALLLGDSALYLCASSWTEYTEAFFGQGTRLTVV.

This clonotype turned up a few times. This chain uses TRBV20-1 with TRBJ1-1; no clear D gene. Trimming left V 1 base short and J 2 bases short, with 14 bases between. Per germline, CDR1 DFQATT and CDR2 SNEGSKA (reference sequence). The CDR3 runs 15 residues. The CDR3 DNA follows: TGCAGTGCTAGAGTGGCACAGATCCTTAACACTGAAGCTTTCTTT. Amino acid sequence: CSARVAQILNTEAFF.

V gene TRBV29-1 combines with J gene TRBJ2-4; D gene ambiguous. Trimming cost V 6 bases and J 1 base, with 16 bases left between them. The CDR3 consists of 15 residues. The germline V gene has CDR1 SQVTM and CDR2 ANQGSEA. CDR3 nucleotides: TGCAGCGTGAAGTATTCCACCGGGGCCAAAAACATTCAGTACTTC. Protein sequence: CSVKYSTGAKNIQYF.

Ten or more counts support this clonotype. CDR3 amino acids: CASSLADRGRLAGEETQYF. CDR3 sequence (DNA): TGTGCCAGCAGCTTAGCGGACAGGGGAAGGCTAGCGGGAGAAGAGACCCAGTACTTC. This chain joins TRBV7-2 and TRBJ2-5; D is possibly TRBD2 (10 bases). CDR1 and CDR2 (germline): SGHTA, FQGNSA. The CDR3 has 19 residues. Trimming removed 0 bases from V and 3 bases from J, with 23 bases in between.

This clonotype was seen many times. V and J are TRBV12-3 or TRBV12-4 and TRBJ1-2; 7 bases line up with TRBD1. CDR3 length equals 16 residues. J lost 4 bases, V lost 1 base, and 9 bases had no gene match. The CDR3 bases are TGTGCCAGCAGTTTAGGAGGGGGCCGCGACCTCTATGGCTACACCTTC. It specifies CASSLGGGRDLYGYTF.

At least ten counts were recorded for this clonotype. V usage is TRBV4-2 and J usage is TRBJ2-5, with D possibly being TRBD2 (5 bases). The germline V gene encodes CDR1 LGHNA and CDR2 YNFKEQ. With 0 bases removed from V and 4 bases from J, the gap between germline ends came to 9 bases. The CDR3 runs to 14 residues. The CDR3 loop reads CASSQEGSAETQYF. The CDR3 nucleotides are TGTGCCAGCAGCCAAGAAGGGAGCGCAGAGACCCAGTACTTC.

Ten or more counts support this clonotype. This sequence joins TRBV20-1 and TRBJ1-5; no clear D gene. The CDR3 is made up of 12 amino acids. V was trimmed by 6 bases and J by 6 bases, leaving 12 bases between them. Germline CDR1 DFQATT, CDR2 SNEGSKA (reference sequence). CDR3 residues: CSAPREGQPQHF. The CDR3 DNA follows: TGCAGTGCCCCCCGGGAGGGTCAGCCCCAGCATTTT.

Ten or more counts support this clonotype. The CDR3 nucleotides read TGTGCCAGCGCCTTGATGAACACTGAAGCTTTCTTT. It translates to CASALMNTEAFF. V gene TRBV6-5 combines with J gene TRBJ1-1; D is ambiguous. Trimming stripped 8 bases from V and 0 bases from J, with 7 bases between. Germline-derived CDR1 and CDR2 are MNHEY and SVGAGI. The CDR3 has 12 amino acids.

There are many counts of this clonotype. The chain has TRBV2 and TRBJ2-2; 13 bases are a match to TRBD2. V lost 7 bases to trimming and J lost 6 bases; unmatched junction nucleotides: 5. Per the germline V gene, CDR1 is SNHLY and CDR2 is FYNNEI. The CDR3 runs 15 residues. CDR3 nucleotide sequence: TGTGCCAGCAAAGTACTAGCGGGGGGGGCCGGGGAGCTGTTTTTT. Its protein product is CASKVLAGGAGELFF.

This clonotype has ten or more counts. The CDR3 reads CASKEGGTEAFF. The CDR3 bases are TGTGCCAGCAAGGAGGGGGGTACTGAAGCTTTCTTT. The rearrangement links TRBV28 to TRBJ1-1; perhaps TRBD1 as D (6 bases). V was pared by 7 bases and J by 5 bases, with 11 bases between. The CDR3 length is 12 residues. Germline V gene lookup returns CDR1 MDHEN and CDR2 SYDVKM.

This clonotype was recorded at least ten times. The chain couples TRBV11-2 to TRBJ1-1; 7 nucleotides align to TRBD1. Germline trimming cut 10 bases from V and 4 bases from J; bases unmatched to any gene: 6. Germline loops: CDR1 SGHAT, CDR2 FQNNGV. This CDR3 contains 12 residues. The CDR3 sequence: CATSQGGTEAFF. The DNA of the CDR3 is TGTGCCACCTCCCAGGGGGGCACTGAAGCTTTCTTT.

The sample holds many counts of this clonotype. The chain links TRBV10-2 to TRBJ2-2; TRBD1 or TRBD2 may be the D gene (5 bases each). V lost 10 bases and J lost 5, with 17 bases in between. Looked up from germline, CDR1 is WSHSY and CDR2 is SAAADI. The CDR3 length is 14 residues. This CDR3 is CATTGAGLTGELFF. Here the CDR3 DNA reads TGCGCCACGACTGGGGCGGGCTTGACCGGGGAGCTGTTTTTT.

The chain couples TRBV18 to TRBJ2-7; D is perhaps TRBD1 or TRBD2 (5 bases each). The ends were cut back, 5 bases at V and 3 bases at J, with 17 bases in the middle. The V gene's germline CDR1 is KGHSH and CDR2 LQKENI. The CDR3 is made up of 15 amino acids. For the CDR3, the DNA is TGTGCCAGCTCAGCATACGGGACCTCTTACTACGAGCAGTACTTC. Translating gives CASSAYGTSYYEQYF. Filled out from reference TRBV18 and TRBJ2-7, the complete variable domain reads NAGVMQNPRHLVRRRGQEARLRCSPMKGHSHVYWYRQLPEEGLKFMVYLQKENIIDESGMPKERFSAEFPKEGPSILRIQQVVRGDSAAYFCASSAYGTSYYEQYFGPGTRLTVT.